These 16 T cell receptor beta chains were all obtained from the same sample, sequenced in a study of shared clonotypes between healthy human individuals. CD45RO-negative CD8 cells positively selected for CCR7 made up the naive population, which excluded terminally differentiated effector memory CD45RA+ cells. Sequenced by immunoSEQ multiplex PCR; TCRdb stores in-frame clones only, minus some. The table has about 1,800,000 clones, about 95% seen once. Sample: naive CD8+ T cells sorted from blood. The receptors come from a man younger than 35 in good health.

The rearrangement uses TRBV7-2 and TRBJ2-1, with D unresolved. In germline, CDR1 is SGHTA, CDR2 FQGNSA. CDR3 length equals 12 residues. With 5 bases removed from V and 8 bases from J, the gap between germline ends came to 10 bases. The CDR3 protein is CASSLTNHEQFF. The CDR3 bases are TGTGCCAGCAGCCTTACGAACCATGAGCAGTTCTTC.

This clone was seen just once. The rearrangement joins TRBV7-8 to TRBJ2-7; TRBD2 matches 11 bases. V dropped 0 bases and J dropped 0; count of bases not matched to a gene: 4. The CDR3 is made up of 17 amino acids. CDR1 is SGHVS and CDR2 is FQNEAQ in the germline V gene. The CDR3 here is CASSLALAGGSSYEQYF. The DNA of the CDR3 is TGTGCCAGCAGCTTAGCCCTAGCGGGGGGAAGCTCCTACGAGCAGTACTTC.

The chain links TRBV4-3 to TRBJ2-5; 8 bases line up with TRBD2. CDR3 length equals 17 residues. J was trimmed by 5 bases and V by 1 base; bases with no gene match: 12. CDR1 is LGHNA and CDR2 is YSLEER in the germline V gene. The CDR3 DNA follows: TGCGCCAGCAGCCAAGGGCGGGGGGCGACCGACTGGGAGACCCAGTACTTC. It encodes CASSQGRGATDWETQYF.

This chain joins TRBV14 and TRBJ1-2; D uncertain. Germline V lookup: CDR1 SGHDN, CDR2 FVKESK. Trimming took 8 bases from V and 0 from J, leaving 7 bases between them. CDR3 length: 12 amino acids. The CDR3: CASSHTNYGYTF. The CDR3 DNA sequence: TGTGCCAGCTCTCATACTAACTATGGCTACACCTTC.

This clone was seen just once. The gene calls are TRBV30 and TRBJ1-4; D ambiguous. The CDR3 has 15 amino acids. V shed 4 bases and J shed 3 bases, with 15 bases lying between them. The germline gives CDR1 GTSNPN, CDR2 SVGIG (reference sequence). In nucleotides, the CDR3 is TGTGCCTGGATGAACGGGGTTGAGGCTAATGAAAAACTGTTTTTT. Encoded protein: CAWMNGVEANEKLFF.

This clone was picked up one time. This sequence joins TRBV7-9 and TRBJ2-7; the D is unclear. Deletions cut 0 bases from V and 6 bases from J, with 9 bases between. The CDR3 covers 13 residues. CDR1 is SEHNR and CDR2 is FQNEAQ in the germline V gene (reference sequence). The CDR3 region is CASSLAGIGEQYF. The CDR3 DNA reads TGTGCCAGCAGCTTAGCGGGGATCGGCGAGCAGTACTTC. Full variable domain (remainder filled in from reference TRBV7-9 and TRBJ2-7): DTGVSQNPRHKITKRGQNVTFRCDPISEHNRLYWYRQTLGQGPEFLTYFQNEAQLEKSRLLSDRFSAERPKGSFSTLEIQRTEQGDSAMYLCASSLAGIGEQYFGPGTRLTVT.

CDR3 in amino acids: CASSLVRDSYEQYF. For the CDR3, the DNA is TGTGCCAGCAGCTTAGTGCGGGATTCCTACGAGCAGTACTTC. The chain has TRBV7-2 and TRBJ2-7; D might be TRBD2 (6 bases). The CDR3 has 14 residues. V shed 1 base and J shed 1 base, with 8 bases lying between them. Germline V gene sequence: CDR1 SGHTA, CDR2 FQGNSA.

The chain couples TRBV4-3 to TRBJ1-4; 9 bases are a match to TRBD1. The germline V gene encodes CDR1 LGHNA and CDR2 YSLEER. Trimming cost V 1 base and J 6 bases; bases outside gene matches: 9. There are 17 residues in the CDR3. CDR3 DNA sequence: TGCGCCAGCAGCCAAGTGATATCGGACAGGGGAGATGAAAAACTGTTTTTT. Encoded protein: CASSQVISDRGDEKLFF.

The chain has TRBV5-4 and TRBJ1-2, with D tentatively TRBD1 (5 bases). CDR3 length: 13 amino acids. The V and J ends lost 6 bases and 5 bases respectively, with 14 bases between them. The germline V gene encodes CDR1 SGHNT and CDR2 YYREEE (reference sequence). The CDR3 sequence is CASTRVTSYGYTF. For the CDR3, the DNA is TGTGCCAGCACCAGGGTCACCTCATATGGCTACACCTTC. Variable domain in full (rest from reference TRBV5-4 and TRBJ1-2): ETGVTQSPTHLIKTRGQQVTLRCSSQSGHNTVSWYQQALGQGPQFIFQYYREEENGRGNFPPRFSGLQFPNYSSELNVNALELDDSALYLCASTRVTSYGYTFGSGTRLTVV.

The chain couples TRBV6-5 to TRBJ2-1, with TRBD2 matching over 8 bases. The CDR3 contains 16 residues. Trimming cost V 3 bases and J 3 bases; bases outside gene matches: 7. The V gene's germline CDR1 is MNHEY and CDR2 SVGAGI. This CDR3 is CASSYFAGGLYNEQFF. Written as DNA, the CDR3 is TGTGCCAGCAGTTATTTTGCGGGGGGCCTCTACAATGAGCAGTTCTTC.

V and J are TRBV6-5 and TRBJ1-5; D gene uncertain. The CDR3 covers 15 residues. V was pared by 6 bases and J by 0 bases, with 12 bases between. Germline loops: CDR1 MNHEY, CDR2 SVGAGI. CDR3 DNA sequence: TGTGCCAGCAGCAATTATAGAGATAGCAATCAGCCCCAGCATTTT. Its translation is CASSNYRDSNQPQHF.

Concerning this clone itself: This same CDR3 is encoded by further DNA sequences in the sample. The chain employs TRBV5-1 and TRBJ2-1; tentatively, D is TRBD1 or TRBD2 (5 bases each). The V end was cut by 4 bases, the J end by 7 bases, with 18 bases between. The germline CDR1 and CDR2 sequences are SGHRS and YFSETQ. CDR3 length equals 15 residues. CDR3 nucleotides: TGCGCCAGCAGCCTAGCTGGGGGATACAATAATGAGCAGTTCTTC. As protein: CASSLAGGYNNEQFF.

V and J are TRBV5-4 and TRBJ2-3; TRBD1 or TRBD2 may be the D gene (5 bases each). This CDR3 is 14 amino acids long. V lost 4 bases and J 4 bases, leaving 13 bases between the germline ends. CDR1 and CDR2 from the germline V gene are SGHNT and YYREEE (reference sequence). The CDR3 is CASSGPVGADTQYF. DNA of the CDR3: TGTGCCAGCAGCGGACCGGTGGGGGCAGATACGCAGTATTTT.

Comments on this clone: This same CDR3 is encoded by further DNA sequences in the sample. J is TRBJ2-1 and V is TRBV11-2; perhaps TRBD2 as D (6 bases). This CDR3 is 16 amino acids long. Germline-derived CDR1 and CDR2 are SGHAT and FQNNGV. V was pared by 1 base and J by 3 bases, with 13 bases between. As DNA, the CDR3 is TGTGCCAGCAGCTTAGTGCCCGGAGGGAGCTACAATGAGCAGTTCTTC. It yields the protein CASSLVPGGSYNEQFF.

This rearrangement joins TRBV7-3 to TRBJ2-3; 9 bases line up with TRBD1. Germline V lookup: CDR1 SGHTA, CDR2 FQGTGA. CDR3 length: 15 residues. J gave up 4 bases and V 6 bases, and 8 bases lay outside the gene matches. CDR3 sequence reads: CASRATGGVADTQYF. CDR3 in DNA: TGTGCCAGCAGAGCTACAGGGGGCGTAGCAGATACGCAGTATTTT.

The rearrangement links TRBV12-5 to TRBJ2-1; weak D call: TRBD2 (6 bases). Trimming shortened V by 5 bases and J by 0 bases, and 14 bases separated the two germline ends. The CDR3 has 16 amino acids. Germline loops: CDR1 LGHNT, CDR2 FRNRAP. The CDR3 sequence: CASGIAGPSSYNEQFF. The CDR3 bases are TGTGCTAGTGGTATTGCGGGACCTAGCTCCTACAATGAGCAGTTCTTC.